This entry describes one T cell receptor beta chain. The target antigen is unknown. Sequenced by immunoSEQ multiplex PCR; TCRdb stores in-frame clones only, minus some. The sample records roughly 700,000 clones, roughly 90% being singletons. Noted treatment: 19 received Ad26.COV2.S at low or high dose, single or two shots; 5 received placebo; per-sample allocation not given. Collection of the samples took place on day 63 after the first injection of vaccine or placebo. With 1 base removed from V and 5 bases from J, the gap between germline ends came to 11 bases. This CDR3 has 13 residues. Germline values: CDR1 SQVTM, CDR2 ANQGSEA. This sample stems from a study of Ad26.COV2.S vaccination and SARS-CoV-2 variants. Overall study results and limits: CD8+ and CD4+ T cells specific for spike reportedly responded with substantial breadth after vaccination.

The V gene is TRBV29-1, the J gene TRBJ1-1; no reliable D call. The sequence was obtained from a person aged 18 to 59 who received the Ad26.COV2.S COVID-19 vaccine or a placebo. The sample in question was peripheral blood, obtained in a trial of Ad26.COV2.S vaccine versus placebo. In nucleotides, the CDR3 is TGCAGCGTTGAAGGCCGGGTGTTGACTGAAGCTTTCTTT. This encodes CSVEGRVLTEAFF.